The rows below give T cell receptor beta chains drawn from one sample of a study of beta chain features in type 1 diabetes. TCRdb's copy holds only in-frame clones and misses some; the assay was immunoSEQ multiplex PCR. In the table there are under 450,000 clones, 11% to 15% of which are singletons. The sequenced sample was naive CD4+ T cells from blood. These receptors were taken from a man under 40 in good health. The CDR3 runs from the conserved cysteine through the conserved F or W. Each record gives: J gene, V gene, CDR3 protein.

J gene: TRBJ2-7; V gene: TRBV4-1; CDR3 protein: CASSQATPGQGSYEQYF
J gene: TRBJ2-5; V gene: TRBV20-1; CDR3 protein: CSAKQETQYF
J gene: TRBJ1-5; V gene: TRBV30; CDR3 protein: CAWGRMGVLPQHF
J gene: TRBJ1-3; V gene: TRBV9; CDR3 protein: CASSVKVEGNTIYF
J gene: TRBJ2-3; V gene: TRBV29-1; CDR3 protein: CSPMGGLTDTQYF
J gene: TRBJ2-2; V gene: TRBV29-1; CDR3 protein: CSARVSGELFF
J gene: TRBJ2-1; V gene: TRBV7-2; CDR3 protein: CASSPRPGTYNEQFF
J gene: TRBJ1-2; V gene: TRBV9; CDR3 protein: CASSVEAGDTYGYTF
J gene: TRBJ2-2; V gene: TRBV5-6; CDR3 protein: CASSTLGTTNTGELFF
J gene: TRBJ1-2; V gene: TRBV27; CDR3 protein: CASAIITGNSRYGYTF
J gene: TRBJ1-1; V gene: TRBV10-3; CDR3 protein: CAISVGTGVTNTEAFF
J gene: TRBJ2-1; V gene: TRBV13; CDR3 protein: CASTKDPGSGYNEQFF
J gene: TRBJ2-3; V gene: TRBV9; CDR3 protein: CASSANRGSSTDTQYF
J gene: TRBJ2-5; V gene: TRBV14; CDR3 protein: CASSQAGTGTQYF
J gene: TRBJ2-3; V gene: TRBV7-2; CDR3 protein: CASSLDAGAKDTQYF
J gene: TRBJ1-2; V gene: TRBV7-9; CDR3 protein: CASSWDRDYYGYTF
J gene: TRBJ2-1; V gene: TRBV7-9; CDR3 protein: CASSERGLAADEQFF
J gene: TRBJ1-1; V gene: TRBV15; CDR3 protein: CATSALLNTEAFF
J gene: TRBJ2-1; V gene: TRBV6-5; CDR3 protein: CASSTMEDEQFF
J gene: TRBJ2-1; V gene: TRBV10-1; CDR3 protein: CAGETSVIYLCRNEQFF
J gene: TRBJ2-1; V gene: TRBV9; CDR3 protein: CASSVVGGSFNEQFF
J gene: TRBJ1-1; V gene: TRBV29-1; CDR3 protein: CSAGTGNTEAFF
J gene: TRBJ1-1; V gene: TRBV29-1; CDR3 protein: CSVGKTGRNTEAFF
J gene: TRBJ2-2; V gene: TRBV7-2; CDR3 protein: CASSLAGGREHTGELFF
J gene: TRBJ1-2; V gene: TRBV30; CDR3 protein: CAWGRNYGYTF
J gene: TRBJ1-1; V gene: TRBV18; CDR3 protein: CASSSPTQAMNTEAFF
J gene: TRBJ2-1; V gene: TRBV7-2; CDR3 protein: CASSPLRVNNEQFF
J gene: TRBJ2-5; V gene: TRBV19; CDR3 protein: CASIRAPQETQYF
J gene: TRBJ2-1; V gene: TRBV7-2; CDR3 protein: CASRPESGLANEQFF
J gene: TRBJ1-2; V gene: TRBV29-1; CDR3 protein: CSFGQRGRYGYTF
J gene: TRBJ2-1; V gene: TRBV4-2; CDR3 protein: CASSQEFGLASGNEQFF
J gene: TRBJ2-5; V gene: TRBV5-1; CDR3 protein: CASSIGQGSTETQYF
J gene: TRBJ2-2; V gene: TRBV9; CDR3 protein: CASSVGRELFF